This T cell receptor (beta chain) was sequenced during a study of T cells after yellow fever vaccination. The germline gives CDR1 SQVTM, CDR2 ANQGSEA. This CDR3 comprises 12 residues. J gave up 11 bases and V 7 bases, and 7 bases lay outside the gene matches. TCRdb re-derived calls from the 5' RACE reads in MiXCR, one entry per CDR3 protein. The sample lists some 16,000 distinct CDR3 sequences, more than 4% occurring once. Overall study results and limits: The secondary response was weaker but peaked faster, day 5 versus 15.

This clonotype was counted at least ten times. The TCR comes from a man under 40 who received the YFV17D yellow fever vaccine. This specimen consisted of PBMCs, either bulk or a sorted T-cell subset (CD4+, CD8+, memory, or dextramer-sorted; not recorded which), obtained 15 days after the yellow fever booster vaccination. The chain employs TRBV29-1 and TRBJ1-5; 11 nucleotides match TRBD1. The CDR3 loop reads CSAGDRGNSQHF. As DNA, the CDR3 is TGCAGCGCAGGGGACAGGGGGAATTCCCAGCATTTT.